This T cell receptor beta chain was profiled in a study of T cells in Graves' hyperthyroidism and ophthalmopathy. In germline, CDR1 is SQVTM, CDR2 ANQGSEA. The CDR3 is 13 residues long. The V and J ends lost 4 bases and 3 bases respectively, with 13 bases between them. The source material, RNA transcripts, was used to amplify TCR beta CDR3 regions. First-round RT-PCR with HTBI primers amplified the TCR CDR3 region. One entry per CDR3 protein, called by TCRdb with MiXCR from the multiplex PCR reads. The sample shows hundreds of thousands of distinct CDR3 sequences, roughly 37% of them seen only once. This clonotype was detected many times.

Sequencing was performed on blood. The J gene is TRBJ2-7, the V gene TRBV29-1; tentative D call: TRBD2 (6 bases). The receptor was derived from a man in his late teens or twenties with Graves' hyperthyroidism. This chain's CDR3 is CSVVGGGSYEQYF. For the CDR3, the DNA is TGCAGCGTTGTCGGTGGGGGGAGCTACGAGCAGTACTTC.